In this sample, the clone carrying this TCR beta chain turned up a few times. What it binds is unknown. The data were obtained in a study of lymphopenia after photon versus proton radiotherapy. Study results and limitations: Post-nadir TCR diversity decline inversely tracked overall survival among those who died.

This CDR3 contains 14 residues. The germline V gene encodes CDR1 KGHSH and CDR2 LQKENI. Trimming stripped 3 bases from V and 4 bases from J, with 12 bases between. Using immunoSEQ multiplex PCR, the repertoire was profiled, and TCRdb retains in-frame clones only, with some absent. Counted here are around 42,000 clones, 65% to 90% occurring once; the ten biggest clones make up roughly 2.3%. This TCR came from a man aged 40-55 years with gastric cancer. This sequence joins TRBV18 and TRBJ1-2; D possibly corresponds to TRBD1 (6 bases). This sample comprised peripheral blood, obtained from a patient treated with photon-based radiotherapy. The CDR3 spells CASSPSDRAYGYTF. CDR3 bases: TGTGCCAGCTCACCTTCGGACAGAGCCTATGGCTACACCTTC.